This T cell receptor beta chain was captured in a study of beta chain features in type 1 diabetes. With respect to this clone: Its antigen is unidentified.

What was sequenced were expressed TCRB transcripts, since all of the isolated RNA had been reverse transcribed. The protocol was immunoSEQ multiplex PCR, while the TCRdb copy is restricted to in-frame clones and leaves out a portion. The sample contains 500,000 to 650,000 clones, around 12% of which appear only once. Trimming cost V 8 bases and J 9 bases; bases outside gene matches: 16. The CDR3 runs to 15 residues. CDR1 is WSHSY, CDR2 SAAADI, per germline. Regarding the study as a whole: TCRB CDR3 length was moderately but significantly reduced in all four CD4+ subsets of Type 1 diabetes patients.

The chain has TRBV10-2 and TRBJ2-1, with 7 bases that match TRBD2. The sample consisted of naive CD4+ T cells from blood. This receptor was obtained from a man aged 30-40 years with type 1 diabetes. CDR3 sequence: CASGLPAQGGGEQFF. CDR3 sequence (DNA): TGCGCCAGCGGCCTCCCGGCCCAGGGCGGGGGTGAGCAGTTCTTC.